This T cell receptor beta chain originates from a study of metastatic and nonmetastatic thyroid tumors. Study information: The comparison covered peripheral blood and tumor or nodule tissue in malignant and benign thyroid patients.

Broader study findings: For both blood and tumor, malignant thyroid tumors reportedly showed significantly higher TCR beta diversity than benign nodules did.

This clone was counted ten times or more. What it binds is not known. There were no patients who had received any treatment before thyroid surgery. Germline V gene data show CDR1 as WSHSY and CDR2 as SAAADI. V shed 7 bases and J shed 5 bases, with 12 bases lying between them. There are 12 residues in the CDR3. In the original analysis: CDR3 was compared across clinicopathological groups, and the resulting differences were used to build a distant-metastasis classifier for papillary thyroid cancer. TCRdb re-analyzed the PCR reads through MiXCR. These V and J calls derive from TCRdb rather than the authors' analysis. Among about 32,000 clones listed, roughly 25% were seen once.

Sequencing was done on a sample of blood. This chain links TRBV10-2 with TRBJ2-7; tentative D call: TRBD1 (6 bases). The receptor was derived from a female donor with papillary thyroid cancer or a benign thyroid nodule (not recorded which). Some clones in this sample may be carry-over from other donors' samples. The CDR3 bases are TGCGCCAGCAAGGGGGTTGCCCACGAGCAGTACTTC. This translates into CASKGVAHEQYF.